Detailed here is one TCR beta chain. Antigen unknown. The entry originates in a study of Graves' ophthalmopathy and Graves' hyperthyroidism. Regarding the study as a whole: Ophthalmopathy progression was predicted by the model at 70.59% sensitivity and 72% to 75% specificity.

Amplification targeted the TCR beta CDR3 regions, with RNA transcripts as the source material. The authors performed first-round RT-PCR with HTBI primers and then a second-round multiplex PCR. MiXCR, run by TCRdb on the multiplex PCR reads, gives a single entry per CDR3 protein. This table has hundreds of thousands of distinct CDR3 sequences, 20% to 25% appearing once. Stable hyperthyroidism denotes an absence of ophthalmopathy throughout 18 months of follow-up. This clonotype was obtained from a woman younger than 30 with stable Graves' hyperthyroidism. Sequencing was performed on peripheral blood.

Here the CDR3 reads CASSQEYWNSYEQYF. The CDR3 DNA is TGCGCCAGCAGCCAAGAGTACTGGAACTCCTACGAGCAGTACTTC. The rearrangement links TRBV4-1 to TRBJ2-7, with D unclear. V was cut by 0 bases and J by 0 bases, with 9 bases left in between. Germline V gene sequence: CDR1 MGHRA, CDR2 YSYEKL. The CDR3 is 15 residues long.